This TCR beta chain was captured by sequencing in a study of T cell responses to AZD1222 COVID-19 vaccine. Overall study: Second-dose recipients at about 4 or about 12 weeks were treated as one pooled group. General study points: Mostly white British, mostly female donors; authors suggested clonal diversity may be underestimated.

Trimming left V 8 bases short and J 0 bases short, with 11 bases between. The CDR3 has 14 amino acids. From germline, CDR1 is LGHDT and CDR2 YNNKEL (reference sequence). As concerns this clone: As yet, its antigen is unknown.

Sequencing was performed with immunoSEQ multiplex PCR; in TCRdb, only in-frame clones are kept and a portion is missing. The sample holds 130,000 or so clones; approximately 90% are singletons and the top ten take approximately 3.4%. The sequenced sample was peripheral blood, obtained on day 0 of AZD1222 vaccination. The TCR was taken from an adult in good health. The chain links TRBV3-1 (or the pseudogene TRBV3-2) to TRBJ1-3, with D hard to call. CDR3 region: CASRPGTSGNTIYF. In nucleotides, the CDR3 is TGTGCCAGCCGGCCAGGCACCTCTGGAAACACCATATATTTT.